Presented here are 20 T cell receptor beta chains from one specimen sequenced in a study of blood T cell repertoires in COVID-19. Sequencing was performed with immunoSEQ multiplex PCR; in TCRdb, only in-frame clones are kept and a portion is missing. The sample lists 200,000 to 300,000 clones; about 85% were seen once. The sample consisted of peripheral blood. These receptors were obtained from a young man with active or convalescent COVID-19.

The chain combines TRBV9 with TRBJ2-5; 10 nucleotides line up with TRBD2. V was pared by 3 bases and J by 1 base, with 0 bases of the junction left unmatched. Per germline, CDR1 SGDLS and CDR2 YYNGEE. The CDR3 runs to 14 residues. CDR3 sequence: CASSGTSGQETQYF. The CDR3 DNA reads TGTGCCAGCAGCGGGACTAGCGGCCAAGAGACCCAGTACTTC.

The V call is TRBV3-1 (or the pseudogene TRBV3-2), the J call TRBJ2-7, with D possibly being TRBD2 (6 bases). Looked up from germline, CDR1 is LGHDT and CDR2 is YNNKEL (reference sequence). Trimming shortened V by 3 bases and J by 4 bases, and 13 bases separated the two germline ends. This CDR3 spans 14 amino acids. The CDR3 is CASSHSAGMYEQYF. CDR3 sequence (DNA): TGTGCCAGCAGCCACTCTGCGGGGATGTACGAGCAGTACTTC.

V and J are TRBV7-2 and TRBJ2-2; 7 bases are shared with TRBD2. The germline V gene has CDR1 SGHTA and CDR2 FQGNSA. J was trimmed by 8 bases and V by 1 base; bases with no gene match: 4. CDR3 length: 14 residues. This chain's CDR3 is CASSLVPAGGELFF. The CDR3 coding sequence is TGTGCCAGCAGCTTAGTTCCAGCGGGAGGGGAGCTGTTTTTT.

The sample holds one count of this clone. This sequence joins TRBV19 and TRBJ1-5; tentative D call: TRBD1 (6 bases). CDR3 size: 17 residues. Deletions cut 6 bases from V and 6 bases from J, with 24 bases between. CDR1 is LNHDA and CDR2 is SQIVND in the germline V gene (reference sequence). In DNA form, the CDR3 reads TGTGCCAGTAGCCGGGATGGAACAGGGAATTTAGGTCAGCCCCAGCATTTT. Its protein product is CASSRDGTGNLGQPQHF.

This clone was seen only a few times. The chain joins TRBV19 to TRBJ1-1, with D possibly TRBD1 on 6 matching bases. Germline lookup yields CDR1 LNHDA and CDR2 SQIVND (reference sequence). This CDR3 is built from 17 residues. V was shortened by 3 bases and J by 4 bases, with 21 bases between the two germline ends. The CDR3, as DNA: TGTGCCAGTAGTATCGGGGGGGCAGGTAGTTTGGTCACTGAAGCTTTCTTT. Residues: CASSIGGAGSLVTEAFF.

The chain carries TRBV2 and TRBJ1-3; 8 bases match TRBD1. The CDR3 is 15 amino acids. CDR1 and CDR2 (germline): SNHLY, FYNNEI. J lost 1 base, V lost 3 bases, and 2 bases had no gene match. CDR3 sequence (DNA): TGTGCCAGCAGTGACTACAGGGGGTCTGGAAACACCATATATTTT. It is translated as CASSDYRGSGNTIYF.

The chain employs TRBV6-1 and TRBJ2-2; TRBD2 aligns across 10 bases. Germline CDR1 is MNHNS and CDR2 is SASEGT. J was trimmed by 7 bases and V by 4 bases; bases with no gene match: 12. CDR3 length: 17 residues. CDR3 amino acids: CASSAPSGRASGGELFF. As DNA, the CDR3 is TGTGCCAGCAGTGCCCCCAGCGGGAGGGCCTCTGGCGGGGAGCTGTTTTTT.

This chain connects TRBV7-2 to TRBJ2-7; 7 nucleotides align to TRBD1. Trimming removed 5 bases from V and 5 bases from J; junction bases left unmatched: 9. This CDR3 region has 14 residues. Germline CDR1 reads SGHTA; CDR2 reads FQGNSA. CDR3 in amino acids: CASSPEGGIDEQYF. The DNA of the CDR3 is TGTGCCAGCAGCCCGGAAGGGGGCATAGACGAGCAGTACTTC.

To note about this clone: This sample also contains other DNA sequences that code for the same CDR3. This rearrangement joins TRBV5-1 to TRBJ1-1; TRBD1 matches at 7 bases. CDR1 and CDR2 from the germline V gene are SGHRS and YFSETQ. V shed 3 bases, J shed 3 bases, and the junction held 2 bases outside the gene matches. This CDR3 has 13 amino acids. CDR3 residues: CASSSGGYTEAFF. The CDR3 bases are TGCGCCAGCAGCTCAGGGGGGTACACTGAAGCTTTCTTT. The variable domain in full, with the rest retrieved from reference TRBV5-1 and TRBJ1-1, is KAGVTQTPRYLIKTRGQQVTLSCSPISGHRSVSWYQQTPGQGLQFLFEYFSETQRNKGNFPGRFSGRQFSNSRSEMNVSTLELGDSALYLCASSSGGYTEAFFGQGTRLTVV.

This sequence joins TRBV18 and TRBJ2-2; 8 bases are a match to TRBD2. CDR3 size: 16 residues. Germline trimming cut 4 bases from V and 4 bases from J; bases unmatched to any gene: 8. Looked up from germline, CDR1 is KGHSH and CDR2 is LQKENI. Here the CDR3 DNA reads TGTGCCAGCTCACTCCAGCGGGAGCAGGCCACCGGGGAGCTGTTTTTT. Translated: CASSLQREQATGELFF.

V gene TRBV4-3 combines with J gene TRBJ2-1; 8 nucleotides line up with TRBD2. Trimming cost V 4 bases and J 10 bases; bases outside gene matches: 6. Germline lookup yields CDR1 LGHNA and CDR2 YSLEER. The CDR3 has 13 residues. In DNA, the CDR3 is TGCGCCAGCAGCCTCTTAGCGGGGAACGAGCAGTTCTTC. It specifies CASSLLAGNEQFF.

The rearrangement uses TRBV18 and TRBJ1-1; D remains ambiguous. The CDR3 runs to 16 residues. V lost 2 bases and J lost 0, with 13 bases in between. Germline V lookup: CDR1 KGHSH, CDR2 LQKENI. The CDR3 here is CASSPSNQAMNTEAFF. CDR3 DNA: TGTGCCAGCTCACCAAGCAACCAAGCTATGAACACTGAAGCTTTCTTT.

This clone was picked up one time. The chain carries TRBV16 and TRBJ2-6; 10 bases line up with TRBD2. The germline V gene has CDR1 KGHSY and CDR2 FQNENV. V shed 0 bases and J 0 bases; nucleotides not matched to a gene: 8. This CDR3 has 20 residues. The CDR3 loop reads CASSQSRLAGVISGANVLTF. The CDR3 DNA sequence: TGTGCCAGCAGCCAATCGAGGCTAGCGGGGGTCATCTCTGGGGCCAACGTCCTGACTTTC.

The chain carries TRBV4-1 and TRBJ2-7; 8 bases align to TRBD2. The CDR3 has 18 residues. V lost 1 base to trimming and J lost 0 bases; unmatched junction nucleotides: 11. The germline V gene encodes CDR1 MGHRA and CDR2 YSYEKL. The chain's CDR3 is CASSQGRLAGQLSYEQYF. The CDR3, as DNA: TGCGCCAGCAGCCAAGGAAGGCTAGCGGGCCAACTCTCCTACGAGCAGTACTTC.

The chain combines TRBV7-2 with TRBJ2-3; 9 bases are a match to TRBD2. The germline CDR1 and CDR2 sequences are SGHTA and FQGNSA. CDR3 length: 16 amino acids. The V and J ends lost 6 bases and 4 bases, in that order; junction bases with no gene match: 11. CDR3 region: CASRSGRSGSADTQYF. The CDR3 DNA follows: TGTGCCAGCAGATCCGGCCGTAGCGGGAGTGCAGATACGCAGTATTTT. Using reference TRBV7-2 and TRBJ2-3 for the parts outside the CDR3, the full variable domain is GAGVSQSPSNKVTEKGKDVELRCDPISGHTALYWYRQSLGQGLEFLIYFQGNSAPDKSGLPSDRFSAERTGGSVSTLTIQRTQQEDSAVYLCASRSGRSGSADTQYFGPGTRLTVL.

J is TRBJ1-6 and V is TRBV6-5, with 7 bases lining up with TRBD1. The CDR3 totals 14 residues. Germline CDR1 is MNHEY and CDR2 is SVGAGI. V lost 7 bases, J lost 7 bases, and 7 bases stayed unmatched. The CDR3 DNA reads TGTGCCAGCACTGGGACAGTAAACAATTCACCCCTCCACTTT. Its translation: CASTGTVNNSPLHF.

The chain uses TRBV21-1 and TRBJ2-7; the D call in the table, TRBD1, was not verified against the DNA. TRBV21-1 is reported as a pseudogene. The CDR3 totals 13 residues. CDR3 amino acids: CASNNGADYEQYF. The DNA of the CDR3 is TGTGCCAGCAACAATGGGGCCGACTACGAGCAGTACTTC.

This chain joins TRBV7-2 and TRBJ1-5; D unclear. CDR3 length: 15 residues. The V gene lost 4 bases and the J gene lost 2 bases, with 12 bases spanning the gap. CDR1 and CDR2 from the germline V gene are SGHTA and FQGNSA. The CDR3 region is CASSSGGLGNQPQHF. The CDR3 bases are TGTGCCAGCAGCTCCGGAGGGTTGGGCAATCAGCCCCAGCATTTT.

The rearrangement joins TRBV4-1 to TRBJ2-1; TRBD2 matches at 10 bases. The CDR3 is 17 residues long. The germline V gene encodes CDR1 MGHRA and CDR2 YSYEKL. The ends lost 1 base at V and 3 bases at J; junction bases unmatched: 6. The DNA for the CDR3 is TGCGCCAGCAGCCAAGCGGCTAGCGGGAGTAGCTACAATGAGCAGTTCTTC. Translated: CASSQAASGSSYNEQFF.

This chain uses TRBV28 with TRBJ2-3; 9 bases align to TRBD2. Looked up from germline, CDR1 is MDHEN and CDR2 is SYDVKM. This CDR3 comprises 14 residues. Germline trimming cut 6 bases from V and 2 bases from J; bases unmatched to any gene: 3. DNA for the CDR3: TGTGCCAGCAGGAGACTAGCGGTCACAGATACGCAGTATTTT. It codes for CASRRLAVTDTQYF.